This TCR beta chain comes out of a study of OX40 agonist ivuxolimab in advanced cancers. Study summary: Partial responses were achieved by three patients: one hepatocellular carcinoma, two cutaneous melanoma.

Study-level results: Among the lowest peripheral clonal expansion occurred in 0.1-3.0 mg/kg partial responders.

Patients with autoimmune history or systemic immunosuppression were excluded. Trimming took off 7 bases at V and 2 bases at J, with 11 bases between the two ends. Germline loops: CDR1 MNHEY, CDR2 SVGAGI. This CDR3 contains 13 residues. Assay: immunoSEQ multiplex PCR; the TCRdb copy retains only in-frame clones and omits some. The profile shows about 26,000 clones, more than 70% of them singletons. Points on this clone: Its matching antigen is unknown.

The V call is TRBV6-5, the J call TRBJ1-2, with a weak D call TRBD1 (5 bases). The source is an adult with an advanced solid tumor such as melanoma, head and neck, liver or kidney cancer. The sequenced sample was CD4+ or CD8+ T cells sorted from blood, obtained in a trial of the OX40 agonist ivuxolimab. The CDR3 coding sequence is TGTGCCAGCACCTTGGGGGTCAACTATGGCTACACCTTC. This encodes CASTLGVNYGYTF.